Below, 23 T cell receptor beta chains from the same sample are listed, as sequenced in a study of blood T cell repertoires in COVID-19. Sequencing used immunoSEQ multiplex PCR; TCRdb keeps in-frame clones, though not all of them. The sample records approximately 250,000 clones, over 90% being singletons. The sample was peripheral blood. The receptors were gathered from a man aged 25 to 40 with COVID-19, enrolled during active disease.

J is TRBJ2-5 and V is TRBV7-2, with 12 bases lining up with TRBD1. The CDR3 totals 18 residues. The V gene's germline CDR1 is SGHTA and CDR2 FQGNSA. The ends lost 3 bases at V and 3 bases at J; junction bases unmatched: 11. Written as DNA, the CDR3 is TGTGCCAGCAGCTTCCCCGGGACAGGGGGCGGTAGTGAAGAGACCCAGTACTTC. Amino acid sequence: CASSFPGTGGGSEETQYF.

A single count supports this clone. The chain uses TRBV6-5 and TRBJ2-7; tentatively, D is TRBD1 (6 bases). Germline V gives CDR1 MNHEY, CDR2 SVGAGI. This CDR3 has 14 residues. V lost 2 bases, J lost 2 bases, and 10 bases lay in between. CDR3 nucleotide sequence: TGTGCCAGCAGTTACGCGTCAGGGGCCTACGAGCAGTACTTC. Translating it yields CASSYASGAYEQYF.

This clone was found once. The V gene is TRBV11-2, the J gene TRBJ2-5, with D perhaps TRBD1 (6 bases). The CDR3 contains 13 residues. V was trimmed by 1 base and J by 5 bases, leaving 8 bases between them. CDR1 and CDR2 (germline): SGHAT, FQNNGV. Here the CDR3 reads CASSLGGRETQYF. The CDR3 DNA follows: TGTGCCAGCAGCTTAGGGGGGCGGGAGACCCAGTACTTC.

This sequence joins TRBV29-1 and TRBJ1-3, with D uncertain. Trimming took 4 bases from V and 0 from J, leaving 16 bases between them. Germline loops: CDR1 SQVTM, CDR2 ANQGSEA. The CDR3 has 16 amino acids. In DNA, the CDR3 is TGCAGCGTTGTGGGCGATTCCACTGACTCTGGAAACACCATATATTTT. Translating gives CSVVGDSTDSGNTIYF.

The chain recombines TRBV25-1 with TRBJ2-3; 8 bases agree with TRBD1. Unmatched junction bases numbered 2, after V lost 7 bases and J lost 2 bases. This CDR3 spans 13 amino acids. Germline V CDR1 and CDR2: MGHDK, SYGVNS. In nucleotides, the CDR3 is TGTGCCAGCAAGGGACAGGTCACAGATACGCAGTATTTT. It translates to CASKGQVTDTQYF.

The V gene is TRBV18, the J gene TRBJ2-1; TRBD1 matches at 9 bases. The V and J ends lost 3 bases and 5 bases, in that order; junction bases with no gene match: 8. From germline, CDR1 is KGHSH and CDR2 LQKENI. This CDR3 contains 16 residues. CDR3 sequence (DNA): TGTGCCAGCTCACCGGGACAGGGAATCCTTGACAATGAGCAGTTCTTC. This gives the protein CASSPGQGILDNEQFF.

J is TRBJ2-1 and V is TRBV6-2 or TRBV6-3; 7 positions agree with TRBD1. Trimming cost V 6 bases and J 5 bases; bases outside gene matches: 10. This CDR3 region has 15 residues. Per the germline V gene, CDR1 is MNHEY and CDR2 is SVGEGT. CDR3 nucleotides: TGTGCCAGCAGCAGATTGACAGGGCAACACAATGAGCAGTTCTTC. Protein: CASSRLTGQHNEQFF.

J is TRBJ1-1 and V is TRBV2, with D possibly matching TRBD1 (5 bases). Trimming pared 7 bases from V and 4 bases from J, leaving 13 bases between. Germline V gene data show CDR1 as SNHLY and CDR2 as FYNNEI. The CDR3 is made up of 13 amino acids. The CDR3 loop reads CASKWAGGTEAFF. The CDR3, as DNA: TGTGCCAGCAAGTGGGCGGGGGGCACTGAAGCTTTCTTT.

The chain has TRBV6-1 and TRBJ2-1; 7 nucleotides line up with TRBD1. Trimming removed 4 bases from V and 4 bases from J; junction bases left unmatched: 16. Germline V gene lookup returns CDR1 MNHNS and CDR2 SASEGT. The CDR3 is 18 amino acids. DNA for the CDR3: TGTGCCAGCAGTGCGGCCCGGTGGGACAGTGGGTTTTACAATGAGCAGTTCTTC. Translating it yields CASSAARWDSGFYNEQFF.

V and J are TRBV19 and TRBJ1-3; tentative D call: TRBD1 (5 bases). CDR1 and CDR2 from the germline V gene are LNHDA and SQIVND (reference sequence). CDR3 size: 13 residues. Deletions cut 6 bases from V and 2 bases from J, with 8 bases between. The DNA for the CDR3 is TGTGCCAGTAGCGGGGGAGCTGGAAACACCATATATTTT. Encoded protein: CASSGGAGNTIYF.

CDR3 nucleotides: TGCAGCGTTGGACTAGCGGGGTGGGCAGATACGCAGTATTTT. Translating it yields CSVGLAGWADTQYF. This chain connects TRBV29-1 to TRBJ2-3; 11 bases are shared with TRBD2. CDR3 size: 14 residues. Germline V gene sequence: CDR1 SQVTM, CDR2 ANQGSEA. Trimming at V came to 4 bases and at J to 4 bases, leaving 4 bases not matched to a gene.

CDR3 DNA sequence: TGCGCCAGCAGCTTGGCCCAGCTAGCGGGGTACAATGAGCAGTTCTTC. Its translation is CASSLAQLAGYNEQFF. The V call is TRBV5-1, the J call TRBJ2-1; 9 bases are a match to TRBD2. V lost 0 bases, J lost 4 bases, and 5 bases stayed unmatched. Germline CDR1 and CDR2: SGHRS and YFSETQ. The CDR3 is 16 amino acids.

The CDR3 here is CASSPTGDSNTEAFF. The CDR3 DNA reads TGCGCCAGCAGCCCCACAGGGGACTCGAACACTGAAGCTTTCTTT. This chain joins TRBV5-1 and TRBJ1-1; 7 bases are a match to TRBD1. The CDR3 consists of 15 residues. The germline gives CDR1 SGHRS, CDR2 YFSETQ. Trimming took 4 bases from V and 1 from J; bases not matched to a gene: 7.

V and J are TRBV6-2 or TRBV6-3 and TRBJ1-2; possibly TRBD1 for D (6 bases). V was cut by 5 bases and J by 7 bases, with 26 bases left in between. From germline, CDR1 is MNHEY and CDR2 SVGEGT. The CDR3 is made up of 17 amino acids. CDR3 bases: TGTGCCAGCAGTCATAACCCCTTGAGGCAGGGGATCGGTGGCTACACCTTC. Translating it yields CASSHNPLRQGIGGYTF.

V and J are TRBV11-2 and TRBJ2-7; TRBD1 aligns across 8 bases. The CDR3 is 13 residues long. Looked up from germline, CDR1 is SGHAT and CDR2 is FQNNGV. Trimming took 3 bases from V and 6 from J; bases not matched to a gene: 4. The CDR3 coding sequence is TGTGCCAGCAGCTTCGGGACAGGCGGCGAGCAGTACTTC. It encodes CASSFGTGGEQYF.

This chain uses TRBV6-5 with TRBJ1-1; no reliable D call. CDR1 is MNHEY and CDR2 is SVGAGI in the germline V gene. Deletions cut 0 bases from V and 1 base from J, with 12 bases between. There are 16 residues in the CDR3. DNA for the CDR3: TGTGCCAGCAGTTACTCCCCGCGGATAGCGAACACTGAAGCTTTCTTT. It specifies CASSYSPRIANTEAFF.

This chain links TRBV4-1 with TRBJ1-1; D remains unclear. This CDR3 contains 15 residues. Germline values: CDR1 MGHRA, CDR2 YSYEKL. The V gene lost 1 base and the J gene lost 1 base, with 10 bases spanning the gap. The CDR3 DNA reads as TGCGCCAGCAGCCAAGGGCTACGAGGGAACACTGAAGCTTTCTTT. This codes for CASSQGLRGNTEAFF.

This clone was picked up one time. J is TRBJ1-1 and V is TRBV3-1 (or the pseudogene TRBV3-2); possible D gene TRBD1, 5 bases. CDR1 and CDR2 (germline): LGHDT, YNNKEL (reference sequence). The CDR3 contains 13 residues. With 8 bases removed from V and 3 bases from J, the gap between germline ends came to 13 bases. CDR3 residues: CASGGSTYTEAFF. CDR3 coding DNA: TGTGCCAGCGGGGGGTCCACTTACACTGAAGCTTTCTTT.

V and J are TRBV2 and TRBJ2-2, with D possibly matching TRBD1 (5 bases). The germline V gene encodes CDR1 SNHLY and CDR2 FYNNEI. The CDR3 has 14 amino acids. V was clipped by 7 bases and J by 4 bases, with 13 bases between them. The CDR3 protein is CASKMTVGTGELFF. CDR3 DNA: TGTGCCAGCAAAATGACAGTAGGCACCGGGGAGCTGTTTTTT. The full variable domain, completed using reference TRBV2 and TRBJ2-2, is EPEVTQTPSHQVTQMGQEVILRCVPISNHLYFYWYRQILGQKVEFLVSFYNNEISEKSEIFDDQFSVERPDGSNFTLKIRSTKLEDSAMYFCASKMTVGTGELFFGEGSRLTVL.

In DNA form, the CDR3 reads TGTGCCAGCAGTGATGGGACAGTTGGAGCTTTCTTT. Encoded protein: CASSDGTVGAFF. The J gene is TRBJ1-1, the V gene TRBV6-1; TRBD1 agrees at 7 bases. The CDR3 runs to 12 residues. The trim removed 3 bases at V and 10 bases at J, leaving 5 bases unmatched. Germline V gene data show CDR1 as MNHNS and CDR2 as SASEGT.

The rearrangement uses TRBV18 and TRBJ1-1; tentative D call: TRBD1 (5 bases). V was shortened by 1 base and J by 7 bases, with 16 bases between the two germline ends. This CDR3 is 15 amino acids long. The germline V gene has CDR1 KGHSH and CDR2 LQKENI. Here the CDR3 reads CASSPQTNGDSEAFF. CDR3 DNA sequence: TGTGCCAGCTCACCACAGACAAACGGTGACAGTGAAGCTTTCTTT. The variable domain in full, with the rest retrieved from reference TRBV18 and TRBJ1-1, is NAGVMQNPRHLVRRRGQEARLRCSPMKGHSHVYWYRQLPEEGLKFMVYLQKENIIDESGMPKERFSAEFPKEGPSILRIQQVVRGDSAAYFCASSPQTNGDSEAFFGQGTRLTVV.

The chain recombines TRBV13 with TRBJ1-2, with 8 bases aligning to TRBD1. The germline CDR1 and CDR2 sequences are PRHDT and FYEKMQ (reference sequence). CDR3 length: 12 amino acids. J gave up 11 bases and V 5 bases, and 7 bases lay outside the gene matches. CDR3 in DNA: TGTGCCAGCAGCGCCGGGACAGGACGATACACCTTC. It codes for CASSAGTGRYTF.

The V gene is TRBV2, the J gene TRBJ1-2; tentative D call: TRBD1 (6 bases). CDR1 and CDR2 from the germline V gene are SNHLY and FYNNEI. This CDR3 comprises 14 residues. V was cut by 5 bases and J by 2 bases, with 12 bases left in between. For the CDR3, the DNA is TGTGCCAGCAGTCCCGACAGGACAAACTATGGCTACACCTTC. Protein: CASSPDRTNYGYTF.